This T cell receptor (beta chain) was sequenced during a study of control samples from healthy donors and cancer patients. The CDR3 runs to 14 residues. The V gene lost 5 bases and the J gene lost 4 bases, with 14 bases spanning the gap. The germline V gene has CDR1 SEHNR and CDR2 FQNEAQ (reference sequence). Repertoires were generated with immunoSEQ multiplex PCR, while TCRdb's copy carries only in-frame clones and drops some. The sample yields 60,000 or so clones, 90% to 96% seen once. The chain has TRBV7-9 and TRBJ1-2; perhaps TRBD1 as D (5 bases). Specimen: blood. The sequence came from a woman aged 18-35 years in good health. The chain's CDR3 is CASSRGTPAYGYTF. The CDR3 DNA sequence: TGTGCCAGCAGCCGCGGGACGCCCGCCTATGGCTACACCTTC.